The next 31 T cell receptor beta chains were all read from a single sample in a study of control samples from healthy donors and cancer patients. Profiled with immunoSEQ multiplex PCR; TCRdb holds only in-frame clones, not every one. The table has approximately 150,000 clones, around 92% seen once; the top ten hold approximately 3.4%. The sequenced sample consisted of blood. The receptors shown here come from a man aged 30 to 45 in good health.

The CDR3 sequence: CASSPLIPSSYNSPLHF. The CDR3 DNA is TGTGCCAGCAGCCCTTTAATCCCGAGCTCCTATAATTCACCCCTCCACTTT. V usage is TRBV27 and J usage is TRBJ1-6; D is unresolved. Germline CDR1 is MNHEY and CDR2 is SMNVEV (reference sequence). The CDR3 is made up of 17 amino acids. The V and J ends lost 6 bases and 0 bases respectively, with 15 bases between them.

This CDR3 is CASSLQGPEAFF. In nucleotides, the CDR3 is TGTGCCAGCAGTTTACAGGGTCCTGAAGCTTTCTTT. The chain links TRBV7-9 to TRBJ1-1; D perhaps matches TRBD1 (6 bases). V was pared by 6 bases and J by 6 bases, with 11 bases between. Looked up from germline, CDR1 is SEHNR and CDR2 is FQNEAQ (reference sequence). The CDR3 is 12 residues long.

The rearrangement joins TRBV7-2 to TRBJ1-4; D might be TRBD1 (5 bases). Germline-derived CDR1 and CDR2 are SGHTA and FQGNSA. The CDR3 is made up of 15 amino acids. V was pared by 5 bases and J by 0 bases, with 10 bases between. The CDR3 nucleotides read TGTGCCAGCAGCCCCCGCAGGGCAACTAATGAAAAACTGTTTTTT. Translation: CASSPRRATNEKLFF.

This CDR3 reads CASSQERDGSWGYGYTF. DNA for the CDR3: TGTGCCAGCAGCCAAGAGAGGGACGGAAGTTGGGGATATGGCTACACCTTC. J is TRBJ1-2 and V is TRBV4-2, with a possible D match to TRBD1 (5 bases). In germline, CDR1 is LGHNA, CDR2 YNFKEQ. The CDR3 is 17 residues long. V lost 0 bases and J lost 5, with 19 bases in between.

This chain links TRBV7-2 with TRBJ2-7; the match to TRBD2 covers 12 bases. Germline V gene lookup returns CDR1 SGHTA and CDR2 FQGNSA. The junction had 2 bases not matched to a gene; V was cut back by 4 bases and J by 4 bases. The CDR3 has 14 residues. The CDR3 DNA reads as TGTGCCAGCAGCTGGGGACTAGCGGGTTACGAGCAGTACTTC. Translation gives CASSWGLAGYEQYF. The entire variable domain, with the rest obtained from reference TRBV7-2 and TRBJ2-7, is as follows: GAGVSQSPSNKVTEKGKDVELRCDPISGHTALYWYRQSLGQGLEFLIYFQGNSAPDKSGLPSDRFSAERTGGSVSTLTIQRTQQEDSAVYLCASSWGLAGYEQYFGPGTRLTVT.

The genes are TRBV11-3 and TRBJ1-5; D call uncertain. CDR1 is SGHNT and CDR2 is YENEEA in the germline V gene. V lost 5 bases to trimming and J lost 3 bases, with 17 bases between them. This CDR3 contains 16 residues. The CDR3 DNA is TGTGCCAGCAGCCAACCTCATGTGGGCCCCAATCAGCCCCAGCATTTT. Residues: CASSQPHVGPNQPQHF. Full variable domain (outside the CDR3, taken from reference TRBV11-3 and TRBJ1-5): EAGVVQSPRYKIIEKKQPVAFWCNPISGHNTLYWYLQNLGQGPELLIRYENEEAVDDSQLPKDRFSAERLKGVDSTLKIQPAELGDSAVYLCASSQPHVGPNQPQHFGDGTRLSIL.

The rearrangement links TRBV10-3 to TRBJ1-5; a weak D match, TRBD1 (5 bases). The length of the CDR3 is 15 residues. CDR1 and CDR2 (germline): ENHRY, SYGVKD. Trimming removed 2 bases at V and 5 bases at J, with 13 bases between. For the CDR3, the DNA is TGTGCCATCAGTGAGAACGGGGACGAAGATCAGCCCCAGCATTTT. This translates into CAISENGDEDQPQHF.

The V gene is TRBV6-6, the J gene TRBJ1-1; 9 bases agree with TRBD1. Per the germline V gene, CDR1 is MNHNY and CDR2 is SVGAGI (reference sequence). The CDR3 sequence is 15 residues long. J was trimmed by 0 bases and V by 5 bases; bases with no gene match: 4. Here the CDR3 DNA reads TGTGCCAGCAGTCATACAGGGGGCTTGAACACTGAAGCTTTCTTT. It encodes CASSHTGGLNTEAFF.

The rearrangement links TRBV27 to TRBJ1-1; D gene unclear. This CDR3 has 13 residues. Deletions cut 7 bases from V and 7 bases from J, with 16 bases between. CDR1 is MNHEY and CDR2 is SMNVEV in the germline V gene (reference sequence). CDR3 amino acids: CASKLGFRDEAFF. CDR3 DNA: TGTGCCAGCAAATTGGGGTTTCGGGATGAAGCTTTCTTT.

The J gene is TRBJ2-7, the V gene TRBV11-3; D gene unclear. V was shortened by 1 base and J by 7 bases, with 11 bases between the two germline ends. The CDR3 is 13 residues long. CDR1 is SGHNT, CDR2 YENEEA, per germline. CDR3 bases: TGTGCCAGCAGCTTAGGGAGAATTACGGAGCAGTACTTC. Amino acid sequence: CASSLGRITEQYF.

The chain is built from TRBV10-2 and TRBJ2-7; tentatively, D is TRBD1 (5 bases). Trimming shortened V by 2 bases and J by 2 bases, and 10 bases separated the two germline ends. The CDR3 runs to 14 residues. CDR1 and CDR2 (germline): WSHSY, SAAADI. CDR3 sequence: CASSEDSRTYEQYF. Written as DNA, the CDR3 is TGCGCCAGCAGTGAGGACAGCAGGACCTACGAGCAGTACTTC.

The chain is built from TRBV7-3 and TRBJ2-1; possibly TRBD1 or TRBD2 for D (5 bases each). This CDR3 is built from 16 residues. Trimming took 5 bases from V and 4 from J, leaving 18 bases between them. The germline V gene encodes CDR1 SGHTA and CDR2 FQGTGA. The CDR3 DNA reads TGTGCCAGCAGCACGAACAGCTACGGGGCTTACAATGAGCAGTTCTTC. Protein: CASSTNSYGAYNEQFF.

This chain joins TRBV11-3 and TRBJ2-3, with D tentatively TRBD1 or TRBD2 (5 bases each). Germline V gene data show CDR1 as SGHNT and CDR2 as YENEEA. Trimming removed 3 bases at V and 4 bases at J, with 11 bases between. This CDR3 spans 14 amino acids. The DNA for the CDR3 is TGTGCCAGCAGCTTGAGTGGGGGTTCAGATACGCAGTATTTT. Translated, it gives CASSLSGGSDTQYF. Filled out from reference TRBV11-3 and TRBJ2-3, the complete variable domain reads EAGVVQSPRYKIIEKKQPVAFWCNPISGHNTLYWYLQNLGQGPELLIRYENEEAVDDSQLPKDRFSAERLKGVDSTLKIQPAELGDSAVYLCASSLSGGSDTQYFGPGTRLTVL.

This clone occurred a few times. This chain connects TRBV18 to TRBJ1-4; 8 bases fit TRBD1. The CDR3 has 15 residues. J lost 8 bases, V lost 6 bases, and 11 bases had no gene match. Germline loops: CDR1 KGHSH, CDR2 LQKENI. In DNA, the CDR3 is TGTGCCAGCTCCCGAGGACAGGGAGGAGGAGAAAAACTGTTTTTT. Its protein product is CASSRGQGGGEKLFF.

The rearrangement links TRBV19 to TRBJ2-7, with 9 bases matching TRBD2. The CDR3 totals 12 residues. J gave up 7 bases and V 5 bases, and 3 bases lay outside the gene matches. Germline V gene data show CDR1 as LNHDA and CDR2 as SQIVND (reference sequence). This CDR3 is CASSLLAGEQYF. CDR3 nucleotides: TGTGCCAGTAGTTTACTAGCGGGTGAGCAGTACTTC.

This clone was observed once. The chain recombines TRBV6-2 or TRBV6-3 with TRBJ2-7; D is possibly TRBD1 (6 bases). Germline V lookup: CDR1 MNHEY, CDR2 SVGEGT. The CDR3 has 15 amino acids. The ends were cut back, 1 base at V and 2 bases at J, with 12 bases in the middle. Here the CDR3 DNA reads TGTGCCAGCAGTTACTATGGGACACCTACCTACGAGCAGTACTTC. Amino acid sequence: CASSYYGTPTYEQYF.

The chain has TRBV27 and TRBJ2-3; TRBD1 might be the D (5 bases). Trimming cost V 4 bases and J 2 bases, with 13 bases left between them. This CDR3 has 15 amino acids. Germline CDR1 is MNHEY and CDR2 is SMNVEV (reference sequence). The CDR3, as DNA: TGTGCCAGCAGTTCAGGGCTCCGGGCCACAGATACGCAGTATTTT. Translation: CASSSGLRATDTQYF.

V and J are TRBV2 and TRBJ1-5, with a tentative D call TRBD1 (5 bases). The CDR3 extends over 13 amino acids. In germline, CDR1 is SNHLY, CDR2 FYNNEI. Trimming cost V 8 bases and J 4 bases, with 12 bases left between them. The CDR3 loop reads CASRDLINQPQHF. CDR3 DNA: TGTGCCAGCCGGGACCTAATAAATCAGCCCCAGCATTTT.

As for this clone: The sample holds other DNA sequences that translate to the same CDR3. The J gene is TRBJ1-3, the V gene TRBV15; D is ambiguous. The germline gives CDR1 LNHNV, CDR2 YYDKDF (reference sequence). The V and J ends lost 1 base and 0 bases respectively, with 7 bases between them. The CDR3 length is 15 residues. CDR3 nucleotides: TGTGCCACCAGCAGAGTCGGCCTCTCTGGAAACACCATATATTTT. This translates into CATSRVGLSGNTIYF.

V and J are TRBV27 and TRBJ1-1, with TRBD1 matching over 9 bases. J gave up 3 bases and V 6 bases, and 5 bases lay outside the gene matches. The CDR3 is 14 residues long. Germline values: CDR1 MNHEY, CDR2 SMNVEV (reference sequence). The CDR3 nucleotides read TGTGCCAGCAGGACAGGGGGTAGAGACACTGAAGCTTTCTTT. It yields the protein CASRTGGRDTEAFF.

CDR3 loop: CAWSADGANYGYTF. The CDR3 coding sequence is TGTGCCTGGAGTGCGGACGGCGCTAACTATGGCTACACCTTC. The chain employs TRBV30 and TRBJ1-2; no firm D call. This CDR3 region has 14 residues. Between the trimmed V and J ends, which lost 1 base and 0 bases, there was a span of 9 bases. Germline V CDR1 and CDR2: GTSNPN, SVGIG (reference sequence). The full variable domain, rest sourced from reference TRBV30 and TRBJ1-2, is SQTIHQWPATLVQPVGSPLSLECTVEGTSNPNLYWYRQAAGRGLQLLFYSVGIGQISSEVPQNLSASRPQDRQFILSSKKLLLSDSGFYLCAWSADGANYGYTFGSGTRLTVV.

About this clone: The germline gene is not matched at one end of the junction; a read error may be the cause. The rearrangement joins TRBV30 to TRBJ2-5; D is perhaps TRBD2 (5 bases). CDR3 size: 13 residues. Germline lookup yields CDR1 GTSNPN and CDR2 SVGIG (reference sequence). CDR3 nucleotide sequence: TGTGCCTGGAGAAGGGAGACACAAGGGACCCAGTACTTC. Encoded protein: CAWRRETQGTQYF. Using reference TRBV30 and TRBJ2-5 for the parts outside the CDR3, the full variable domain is SQTIHQWPATLVQPVGSPLSLECTVEGTSNPNLYWYRQAAGRGLQLLFYSVGIGQISSEVPQNLSASRPQDRQFILSSKKLLLSDSGFYLCAWRRETQGTQYFGPGTRLLVL.

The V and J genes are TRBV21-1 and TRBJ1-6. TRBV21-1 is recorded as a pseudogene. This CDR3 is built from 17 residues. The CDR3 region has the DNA TGTGCCAGCAGCAAAGAGGGGGGGGAGCGGTATGATTCACCCCTCCACTTT. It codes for CASSKEGGERYDSPLHF.

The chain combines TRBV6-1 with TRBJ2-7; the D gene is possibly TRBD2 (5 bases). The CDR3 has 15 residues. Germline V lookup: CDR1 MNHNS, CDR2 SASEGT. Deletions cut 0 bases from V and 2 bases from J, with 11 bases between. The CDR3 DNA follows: TGTGCCAGCAGTGAAGCCGGGGTGCAGGCCTACGAGCAGTACTTC. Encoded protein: CASSEAGVQAYEQYF.

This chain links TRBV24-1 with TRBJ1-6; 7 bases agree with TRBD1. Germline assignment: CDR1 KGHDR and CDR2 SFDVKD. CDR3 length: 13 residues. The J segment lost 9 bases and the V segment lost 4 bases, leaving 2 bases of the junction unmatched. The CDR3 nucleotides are TGTGCCACCAGTGAAGACAGGGTTTCACCCCTCCACTTT. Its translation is CATSEDRVSPLHF.

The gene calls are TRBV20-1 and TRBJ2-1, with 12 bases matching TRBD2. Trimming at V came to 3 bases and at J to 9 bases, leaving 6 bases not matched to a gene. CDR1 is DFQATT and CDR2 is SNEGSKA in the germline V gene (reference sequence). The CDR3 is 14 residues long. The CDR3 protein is CSASVSSGGVEQFF. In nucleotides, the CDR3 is TGCAGTGCTAGTGTCTCTAGCGGGGGGGTTGAGCAGTTCTTC.

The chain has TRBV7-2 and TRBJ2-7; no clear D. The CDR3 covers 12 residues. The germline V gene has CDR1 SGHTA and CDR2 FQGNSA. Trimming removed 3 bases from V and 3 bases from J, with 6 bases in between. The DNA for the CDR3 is TGTGCCAGCAGCTTTCTAGGCTACGAGCAGTACTTC. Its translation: CASSFLGYEQYF.

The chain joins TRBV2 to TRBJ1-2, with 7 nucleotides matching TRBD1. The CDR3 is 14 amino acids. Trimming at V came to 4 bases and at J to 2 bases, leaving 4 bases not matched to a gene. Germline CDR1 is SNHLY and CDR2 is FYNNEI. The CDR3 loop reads CASSVGGANYGYTF. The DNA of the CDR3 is TGTGCCAGCAGTGTAGGGGGCGCCAACTATGGCTACACCTTC. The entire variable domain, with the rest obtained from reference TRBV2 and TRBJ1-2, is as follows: EPEVTQTPSHQVTQMGQEVILRCVPISNHLYFYWYRQILGQKVEFLVSFYNNEISEKSEIFDDQFSVERPDGSNFTLKIRSTKLEDSAMYFCASSVGGANYGYTFGSGTRLTVV.

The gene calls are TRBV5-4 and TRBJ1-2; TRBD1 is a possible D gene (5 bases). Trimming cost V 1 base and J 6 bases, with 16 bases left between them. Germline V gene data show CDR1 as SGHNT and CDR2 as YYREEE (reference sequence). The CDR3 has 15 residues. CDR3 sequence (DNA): TGTGCCAGCAGCTTGAGCCTACGGACAACCCATGGCTACACCTTC. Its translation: CASSLSLRTTHGYTF.

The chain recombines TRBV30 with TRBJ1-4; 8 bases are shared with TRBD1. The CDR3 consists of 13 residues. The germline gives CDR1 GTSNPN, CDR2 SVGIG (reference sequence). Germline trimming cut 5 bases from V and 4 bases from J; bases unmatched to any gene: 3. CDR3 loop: CAWDGQGNEKLFF. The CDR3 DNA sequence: TGTGCCTGGGATGGACAGGGTAATGAAAAACTGTTTTTT.

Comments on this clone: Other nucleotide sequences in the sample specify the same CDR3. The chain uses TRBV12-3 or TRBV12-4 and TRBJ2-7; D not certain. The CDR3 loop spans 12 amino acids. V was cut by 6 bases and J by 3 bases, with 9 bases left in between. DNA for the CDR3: TGTGCCAGCAGCCTCGGTCTCTACGAGCAGTACTTC. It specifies CASSLGLYEQYF.